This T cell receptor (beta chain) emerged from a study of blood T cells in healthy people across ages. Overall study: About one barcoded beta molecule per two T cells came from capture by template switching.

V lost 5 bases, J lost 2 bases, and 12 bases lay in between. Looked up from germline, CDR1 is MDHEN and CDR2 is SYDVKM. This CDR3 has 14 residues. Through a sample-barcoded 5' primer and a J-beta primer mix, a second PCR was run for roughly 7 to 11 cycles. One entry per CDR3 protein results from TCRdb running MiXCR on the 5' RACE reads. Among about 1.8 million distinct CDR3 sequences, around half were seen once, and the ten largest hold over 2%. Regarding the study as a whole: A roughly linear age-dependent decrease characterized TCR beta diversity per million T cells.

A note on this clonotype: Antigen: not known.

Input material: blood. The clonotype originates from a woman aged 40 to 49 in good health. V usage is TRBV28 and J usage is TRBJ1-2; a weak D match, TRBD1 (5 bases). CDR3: CASSLRQFNYGYTF. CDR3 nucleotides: TGTGCCAGCAGTCTAAGACAGTTCAACTATGGCTACACCTTC.